The rows below give T cell receptor beta chains drawn from one sample of a study of OX40 agonist ivuxolimab in advanced cancers. Repertoires were generated with immunoSEQ multiplex PCR, while TCRdb's copy carries only in-frame clones and drops some. The profile shows roughly 60,000 clones, approximately 90% of them singletons. Sample: CD4+ or CD8+ T cells sorted from blood, taken in a trial of the OX40 agonist ivuxolimab. These receptors were obtained from an adult with an advanced solid tumor such as melanoma, head and neck, liver or kidney cancer. Both conserved end residues are part of each CDR3. The D gene is left open where the match is weak. Some rows mark clone size as missing; the rest say once, few, many or name a class of expanded clone.

TRBV18	-	TRBJ2-5	-	TGTGCCAGCTCACCAATGGGATCACCAGAGACCCAGTACTTC	CASSPMGSPETQYF
TRBV4-1	TRBD2	TRBJ2-2	few	TGCGCCAGCAGCGTGGGAGGGGCATTCGGGGAGCTGTTTTTT	CASSVGGAFGELFF
TRBV30	TRBD2	TRBJ2-7	-	TGTGCCTGGAGTTCTGCGGGAGGTTTCGAGCAGTACTTC	CAWSSAGGFEQYF
TRBV5-4	-	TRBJ2-7	once	TGTGCCAGCAGCTCTTGGGGTTACGGTTCCTACGAGCAGTACTTC	CASSSWGYGSYEQYF
TRBV2	-	TRBJ1-5	-	TGTGCCAGCAGTCAAAACTCCGGGACACTTAATCAGCCCCAGCATTTT	CASSQNSGTLNQPQHF
TRBV30	-	TRBJ2-5	-	TGTGCCTGGAGTCCAGGGGTCCCCGGGACCCAGTACTTC	CAWSPGVPGTQYF
TRBV7-6	-	TRBJ1-1	-	TGTGCCAGCAGCCAGCCAGGGTCTGAAGCTTTCTTT	CASSQPGSEAFF
TRBV23-1	TRBD2	TRBJ2-1	-	TGCGCCAGCAGTCAAGTCCTAGCGGGAGGGGGTGAGCAGTTCTTC	CASSQVLAGGGEQFF
TRBV6-1	-	TRBJ1-3	-	TGTGCCAGCAGTCAGGAAACGGTCTCTGGAAACACCATATATTTT	CASSQETVSGNTIYF
TRBV5-1	-	TRBJ2-1	-	TGCGCCAGCAGCTTGGGCGGGTTCGGTTACAATGAGCAGTTCTTC	CASSLGGFGYNEQFF
TRBV29-1	-	TRBJ2-1	-	TGCAGCGTAGGGGATGGTGAGCAGTTCTTC	CSVGDGEQFF